This TCR beta chain was sequenced in a study of shared clonotypes between healthy human individuals. Study-level results: Researchers sampled blood only, noting tissue repertoires likely differ. It was anticipated that sequencing depth would influence how many clonotypes donors shared.

A remark on this clone: The antigen is unknown.

Positively selected for CCR7, the CD45RO-negative cells used as naive CD8 cells excluded terminally differentiated effector memory CD45RA+ cells. Donors had no recently reported acute infections or vaccinations and were HIV-negative. Caucasian adults living in Nashville, Tennessee, provided all samples. The CDR3 covers 15 residues. V shed 4 bases, J shed 4 bases, and the junction held 6 bases outside the gene matches. Germline V lookup: CDR1 SEHNR, CDR2 FQNEAQ (reference sequence). Clones were sequenced by immunoSEQ multiplex PCR, and TCRdb holds only the in-frame ones, with some missing. In the table there are 800,000 to 950,000 clones, about 96% of which are singletons.

This chain uses TRBV7-9 with TRBJ2-2; 7 bases are shared with TRBD2. Sequencing was carried out using naive CD8+ T cells sorted from blood. The sequence came from a young man in good health. CDR3 residues: CASSSIRTSTGELFF. As DNA, the CDR3 is TGTGCCAGCAGCTCGATACGGACTAGCACCGGGGAGCTGTTTTTT.